This entry lists 30 T cell receptor beta chains sequenced from one sample in a study of blood T cells in healthy people across ages. The authors ran a second PCR of 7 to 11 cycles using a sample-barcoded 5' primer and a J-beta primer mix. MiXCR, run by TCRdb on the 5' RACE reads, gives a single entry per CDR3 protein. The table includes roughly 2 million distinct CDR3 sequences, around half detected once. The sequencing input was blood. The receptors were sampled from a woman aged 35 to 49 in good health.

The CDR3 DNA follows: TGTGCCAGCAGCCAGATACAGGGAGGACCCTATGGCTACACCTTC. It encodes CASSQIQGGPYGYTF. The chain recombines TRBV3-1 with TRBJ1-2; D possibly corresponds to TRBD1 (6 bases). Germline CDR1 is LGHDT and CDR2 is YNNKEL (reference sequence). Trimming shortened V by 3 bases and J by 4 bases, and 15 bases separated the two germline ends. The CDR3 extends over 15 amino acids.

V and J are TRBV12-3 or TRBV12-4 and TRBJ2-1; 14 bases are a match to TRBD2. With V trimmed by 10 bases and J by 7 bases, 3 bases remained unmatched. The CDR3 loop spans 13 amino acids. The CDR3 DNA follows: TGTGCCATCAGACTAGCGGGGGGGAATGAGCAGTTCTTC. Its protein is CAIRLAGGNEQFF.

V usage is TRBV28 and J usage is TRBJ1-5; D is perhaps TRBD1 (5 bases). With 2 bases removed from V and 2 bases from J, the gap between germline ends came to 13 bases. Germline V lookup: CDR1 MDHEN, CDR2 SYDVKM. This CDR3 spans 16 amino acids. CDR3 DNA: TGTGCCAGCAGTTTACATCAGGGCCCTGGCAATCAGCCCCAGCATTTT. It translates to CASSLHQGPGNQPQHF. Combining the CDR3 with reference TRBV28 and TRBJ1-5 gives the whole variable domain DVKVTQSSRYLVKRTGEKVFLECVQDMDHENMFWYRQDPGLGLRLIYFSYDVKMKEKGDIPEGYSVSREKKERFSLILESASTNQTSMYLCASSLHQGPGNQPQHFGDGTRLSIL.

The chain recombines TRBV6-2 or TRBV6-3 with TRBJ2-5; 7 nucleotides align to TRBD2. The trim removed 0 bases at V and 2 bases at J, leaving 18 bases unmatched. The CDR3 consists of 20 residues. The germline V gene has CDR1 MNHEY and CDR2 SVGEGT. CDR3 loop: CASSYSRGGSGYRFQETQYF. The CDR3 DNA follows: TGTGCCAGCAGTTACTCTCGCGGGGGTTCCGGATATAGGTTTCAAGAGACCCAGTACTTC.

The chain joins TRBV7-9 to TRBJ2-1; 10 nucleotides match TRBD2. The V and J ends lost 5 bases and 5 bases, in that order; junction bases with no gene match: 6. The CDR3 length is 15 residues. Germline V gives CDR1 SEHNR, CDR2 FQNEAQ (reference sequence). The DNA of the CDR3 is TGTGCCAGCAGCCGCAGCGGGGGGGGAGACAATGAGCAGTTCTTC. Protein product: CASSRSGGGDNEQFF.

This chain uses TRBV7-6 with TRBJ1-4, with D possibly matching TRBD1 (5 bases). This CDR3 is 13 amino acids long. V gave up 5 bases and J gave up 11 bases, with 15 bases separating them. CDR1 SGHVS and CDR2 FNYEAQ come from the germline V gene. CDR3: CASSRVVGRKLFF. In DNA form, the CDR3 reads TGTGCCAGCAGCCGGGTTGTGGGGCGGAAACTGTTTTTT.

A few counts support this clonotype. The chain has TRBV28 and TRBJ2-3, with TRBD1 matching 9 bases. Trimming cost V 6 bases and J 5 bases; bases outside gene matches: 6. There are 14 residues in the CDR3. Germline assignment: CDR1 MDHEN and CDR2 SYDVKM. In DNA, the CDR3 is TGTGCCAGCAGCAGGGACAGGGTTCAAGATACGCAGTATTTT. Translated, it gives CASSRDRVQDTQYF.

The chain employs TRBV20-1 and TRBJ1-5; D remains ambiguous. This CDR3 spans 14 amino acids. Germline loops: CDR1 DFQATT, CDR2 SNEGSKA (reference sequence). V lost 6 bases and J 6 bases, leaving 18 bases between the germline ends. The CDR3 DNA follows: TGCAGTGCGACGTCCTCCTCTGGCGGTCAGCCCCAGCATTTT. As protein: CSATSSSGGQPQHF.

This clonotype was seen more than once but under ten times. The V and J genes are TRBV4-2 and TRBJ1-5, with D possibly being TRBD1 (6 bases). The CDR3 length is 15 residues. The V gene lost 3 bases and the J gene lost 3 bases, with 12 bases spanning the gap. Germline V gene sequence: CDR1 LGHNA, CDR2 YNFKEQ. Here the CDR3 DNA reads TGTGCCAGCAGCCAGAGACGGACAGTCAATCAGCCCCAGCATTTT. Translating gives CASSQRRTVNQPQHF.

The chain is built from TRBV13 and TRBJ1-2; D call uncertain. V was pared by 4 bases and J by 0 bases, with 15 bases between. Germline values: CDR1 PRHDT, CDR2 FYEKMQ (reference sequence). The CDR3 is 16 amino acids. DNA of the CDR3: TGTGCCAGCAGCTACACCCTAGTGACTCCTAACTATGGCTACACCTTC. Its protein is CASSYTLVTPNYGYTF.

A few counts support this clonotype. This rearrangement joins TRBV7-9 to TRBJ2-5, with a weak D call TRBD1 (6 bases). CDR3 size: 14 residues. Germline V lookup: CDR1 SEHNR, CDR2 FQNEAQ (reference sequence). The ends were cut back, 1 base at V and 11 bases at J, with 17 bases in the middle. CDR3 in amino acids: CASSLVAGEANQYF. Written as DNA, the CDR3 is TGTGCCAGCAGCTTAGTGGCAGGGGAAGCGAATCAGTACTTC.

This clonotype has more than one count but fewer than ten. This chain uses TRBV4-2 with TRBJ1-6, with D tentatively TRBD1 (5 bases). CDR3 length equals 17 residues. Trimming pared 0 bases from V and 6 bases from J, leaving 15 bases between. Germline lookup yields CDR1 LGHNA and CDR2 YNFKEQ. The CDR3 reads CASSQESSGHSNSPLHF. CDR3 nucleotide sequence: TGTGCCAGCAGCCAAGAGAGTTCAGGACACAGTAATTCACCCCTCCACTTT.

This chain connects TRBV6-2 or TRBV6-3 to TRBJ1-1; possibly TRBD1 for D (5 bases). The CDR3 spans 13 residues. Looked up from germline, CDR1 is MNHEY and CDR2 is SVGEGT. V shed 4 bases and J shed 3 bases, with 9 bases lying between them. This chain's CDR3 is CASSLTAHTEAFF. CDR3 sequence (DNA): TGTGCCAGCAGTTTGACAGCCCACACTGAAGCTTTCTTT.

A remark on this clonotype: The junction departs from the called germline gene at one end, perhaps through a read error. The chain carries TRBV4-2 and TRBJ2-3, with 8 bases aligning to TRBD2. CDR1 LGHNA and CDR2 YNFKEQ come from the germline V gene. This CDR3 has 15 residues. CDR3 amino acids: CACSQGPGGRDTQYF. The CDR3 DNA reads as TGTGCCTGCAGCCAAGGTCCGGGGGGGAGGGATACGCAGTATTTT.

The chain joins TRBV11-2 to TRBJ2-3; TRBD2 might be the D (6 bases). The germline gives CDR1 SGHAT, CDR2 FQNNGV. The CDR3 is 17 amino acids. V was shortened by 5 bases and J by 4 bases, with 22 bases between the two germline ends. The CDR3 loop reads CASSPTGASVISDTQYF. CDR3 DNA sequence: TGTGCCAGCAGCCCAACCGGGGCTAGCGTAATTTCAGATACGCAGTATTTT.

The chain uses TRBV20-1 and TRBJ1-2, with 9 bases matching TRBD1. Germline CDR1 DFQATT, CDR2 SNEGSKA (reference sequence). J lost 8 bases, V lost 5 bases, and 6 bases had no gene match. This CDR3 has 12 amino acids. The CDR3 DNA reads as TGCAGTGCTTACGGACAGGGGCAAGGCTACACCTTC. This sequence encodes CSAYGQGQGYTF.

The sample holds a few counts of this clonotype. The chain couples TRBV4-1 to TRBJ2-1; D gene uncertain. CDR3 length: 16 amino acids. Trimming removed 0 bases at V and 15 bases at J, with 24 bases between. Germline-derived CDR1 and CDR2 are MGHRA and YSYEKL. This chain's CDR3 is CASSQEGKGPAAYRFF. The CDR3 nucleotides read TGCGCCAGCAGCCAAGAAGGAAAAGGGCCCGCCGCTTATCGGTTCTTC.

This sequence joins TRBV6-5 and TRBJ2-3; the D gene is possibly TRBD2 (5 bases). Trimming cost V 6 bases and J 2 bases, with 12 bases left between them. Looked up from germline, CDR1 is MNHEY and CDR2 is SVGAGI. The CDR3 spans 14 residues. The CDR3 DNA is TGTGCCAGCAGCCCCGTCGGGGTCACAGATACGCAGTATTTT. Encoded protein: CASSPVGVTDTQYF.

The gene calls are TRBV4-3 and TRBJ2-5; no firm D call. Between the trimmed V and J ends, which lost 4 bases and 4 bases, there was a span of 13 bases. Germline CDR1 LGHNA, CDR2 YSLEER. The CDR3 sequence is 14 residues long. CDR3 in DNA: TGCGCCAGCAGCCGCGGTACAGCGCGAGAGACCCAGTACTTC. Translating it yields CASSRGTARETQYF.

The chain combines TRBV20-1 with TRBJ2-3, with D unclear. CDR1 is DFQATT, CDR2 SNEGSKA, per germline (reference sequence). The CDR3 has 12 residues. Trimming took off 5 bases at V and 1 base at J, with 7 bases between the two ends. The CDR3 nucleotides are TGCAGTGCTGAAAGGGGCACAGATACGCAGTATTTT. Its protein product is CSAERGTDTQYF.

The chain joins TRBV5-1 to TRBJ1-1; D ambiguous. Germline lookup yields CDR1 SGHRS and CDR2 YFSETQ. Trimming pared 1 base from V and 4 bases from J, leaving 11 bases between. This CDR3 has 14 amino acids. The CDR3 DNA follows: TGCGCCAGCAGCTTGAGGGCGGATGGCACTGAAGCTTTCTTT. Its translation: CASSLRADGTEAFF.

V gene TRBV27 combines with J gene TRBJ2-3; possibly TRBD2 for D (5 bases). Trimming cost V 5 bases and J 2 bases, with 23 bases left between them. Germline V gives CDR1 MNHEY, CDR2 SMNVEV (reference sequence). The CDR3 is 18 residues long. CDR3 region: CASSARVGERTYTDTQYF. CDR3 nucleotide sequence: TGTGCCAGCAGTGCGCGGGTTGGCGAGCGAACCTACACAGATACGCAGTATTTT.

This clonotype was observed a handful of times. The chain employs TRBV7-8 and TRBJ2-7, with 8 bases aligning to TRBD1. J gave up 7 bases and V 4 bases, and 6 bases lay outside the gene matches. This CDR3 spans 13 amino acids. Germline values: CDR1 SGHVS, CDR2 FQNEAQ. Here the CDR3 DNA reads TGTGCCAGCAGCTGGACAGGGAAGAATGAGCAGTACTTC. Its translation is CASSWTGKNEQYF. Filled out from reference TRBV7-8 and TRBJ2-7, the complete variable domain reads GAGVSQSPRYKVAKRGQDVALRCDPISGHVSLFWYQQALGQGPEFLTYFQNEAQLDKSGLPSDRFFAERPEGSVSTLKIQRTQQEDSAVYLCASSWTGKNEQYFGPGTRLTVT.

This clonotype has just a few counts. This chain links TRBV7-9 with TRBJ2-1, with D possibly TRBD2 on 7 matching bases. CDR3 length: 14 amino acids. V lost 5 bases to trimming and J lost 14 bases, with 22 bases between them. Germline lookup yields CDR1 SEHNR and CDR2 FQNEAQ (reference sequence). This chain's CDR3 is CASSLGLGGGEEFF. The CDR3 region has the DNA TGTGCCAGCAGCCTAGGACTAGGAGGGGGAGAGGAGTTCTTC.

The chain employs TRBV2 and TRBJ1-2; 7 bases line up with TRBD1. Germline V gene data show CDR1 as SNHLY and CDR2 as FYNNEI. The junction had 10 bases not matched to a gene; V was cut back by 7 bases and J by 2 bases. The CDR3 is 15 residues long. The CDR3 spells CASTGRGSQNYGYTF. The CDR3 region has the DNA TGTGCCAGCACGGGCAGGGGGTCACAAAACTATGGCTACACCTTC.

The rearrangement uses TRBV7-2 and TRBJ1-2; 11 nucleotides line up with TRBD1. The CDR3 runs to 15 residues. V gave up 7 bases and J gave up 8 bases; unmatched junction bases: 12. Germline values: CDR1 SGHTA, CDR2 FQGNSA. CDR3 amino acids: CASTSPGQGAEGYTF. CDR3 DNA: TGTGCCAGCACCTCCCCCGGACAGGGGGCGGAAGGCTACACCTTC.

This clonotype was seen a few times. This chain connects TRBV6-5 to TRBJ1-4; D may be TRBD1 (5 bases). Deletions cut 0 bases from V and 3 bases from J, with 14 bases between. CDR3 size: 17 residues. Germline V gene data show CDR1 as MNHEY and CDR2 as SVGAGI. CDR3 protein: CASSYSLEGIANEKLFF. The CDR3 nucleotides are TGTGCCAGCAGTTACTCCCTGGAGGGGATAGCTAATGAAAAACTGTTTTTT.

The CDR3 region is CASRDNRVLEKLFF. CDR3 DNA: TGTGCCAGCAGGGACAACAGGGTTCTTGAAAAACTGTTTTTT. The rearrangement links TRBV12-3 or TRBV12-4 to TRBJ1-4; tentatively, D is TRBD1 (6 bases). The CDR3 extends over 14 amino acids. The V and J ends lost 6 bases and 7 bases respectively, with 15 bases between them.

The table lists this clonotype with many counts. The V gene is TRBV7-2, the J gene TRBJ1-2, with TRBD1 as a possible D gene (5 bases). The CDR3 is 13 residues long. Trimming stripped 4 bases from V and 5 bases from J, with 11 bases between. Looked up from germline, CDR1 is SGHTA and CDR2 is FQGNSA. The CDR3 sequence is CASSSGTTYGYTF. CDR3 DNA: TGTGCCAGCAGCTCCGGGACCACTTATGGCTACACCTTC.

The V gene is TRBV20-1, the J gene TRBJ1-5, with TRBD1 matching over 9 bases. J gave up 2 bases and V 1 base, and 9 bases lay outside the gene matches. In germline, CDR1 is DFQATT, CDR2 SNEGSKA (reference sequence). This CDR3 has 17 residues. The DNA for the CDR3 is TGCAGTGCTAGAGTAGGCACAGGGGGCGCCGGCAATCAGCCCCAGCATTTT. Residues: CSARVGTGGAGNQPQHF.